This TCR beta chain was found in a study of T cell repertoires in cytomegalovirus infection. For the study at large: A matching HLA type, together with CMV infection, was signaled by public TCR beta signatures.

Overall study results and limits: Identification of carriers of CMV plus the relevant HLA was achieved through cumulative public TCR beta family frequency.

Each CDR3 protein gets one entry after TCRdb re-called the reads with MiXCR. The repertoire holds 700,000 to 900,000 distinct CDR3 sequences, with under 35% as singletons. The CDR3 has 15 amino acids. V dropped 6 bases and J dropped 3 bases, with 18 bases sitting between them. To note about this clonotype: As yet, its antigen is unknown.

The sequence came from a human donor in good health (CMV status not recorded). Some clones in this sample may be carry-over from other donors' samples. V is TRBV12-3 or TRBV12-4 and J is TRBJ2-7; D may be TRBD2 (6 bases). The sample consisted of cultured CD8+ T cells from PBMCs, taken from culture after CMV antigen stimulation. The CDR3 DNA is TGTGCCAGCAGACGAGCCGGGACTGCGCTCTACGAGCAGTACTTC. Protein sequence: CASRRAGTALYEQYF.